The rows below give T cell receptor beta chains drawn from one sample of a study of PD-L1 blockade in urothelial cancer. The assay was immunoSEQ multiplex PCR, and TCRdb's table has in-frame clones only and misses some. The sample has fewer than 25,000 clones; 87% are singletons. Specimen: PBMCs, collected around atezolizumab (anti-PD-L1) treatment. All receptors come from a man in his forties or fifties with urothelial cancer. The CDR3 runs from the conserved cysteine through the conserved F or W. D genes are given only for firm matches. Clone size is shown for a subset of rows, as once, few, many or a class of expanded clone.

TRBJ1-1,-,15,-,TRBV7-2,TGTGCCAGCAGCTCCTTTGCGGGAATGAACACTGAAGCTTTCTTT,CASSSFAGMNTEAFF
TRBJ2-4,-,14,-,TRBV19,TGTGCCAGTAGTATCAGGGCAGGCAAAAACATTCAGTACTTC,CASSIRAGKNIQYF
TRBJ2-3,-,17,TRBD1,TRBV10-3,TGTGCCATCAGTGAAGGGAGAGGGACAGGGGGCAGAGATACGCAGTATTTT,CAISEGRGTGGRDTQYF
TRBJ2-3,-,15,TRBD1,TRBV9,TGTGCCAGCAGCCCCCGGACAGGGAAAACAGATACGCAGTATTTT,CASSPRTGKTDTQYF
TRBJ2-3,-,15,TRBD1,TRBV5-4,TGTGCCAGCAGCCTGACCGGGACAGGGGCGGATACGCAGTATTTT,CASSLTGTGADTQYF
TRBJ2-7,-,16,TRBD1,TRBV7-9,TGTGCCAGCAGCTGGGGACCCGGGACAGGGTACCACGAGCAGTACTTC,CASSWGPGTGYHEQYF
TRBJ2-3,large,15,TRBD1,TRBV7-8,TGTGCCAGCAGCTTAGGGACAGGGCAGGCAGATACGCAGTATTTT,CASSLGTGQADTQYF
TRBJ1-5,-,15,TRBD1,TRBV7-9,TGTGCCAGCAGCAACCAAATGACAGGGCATCAGCCCCAGCATTTT,CASSNQMTGHQPQHF
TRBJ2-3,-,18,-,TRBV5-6,TGTGCCAGCAGCATGGGGGTCCGGGTAGGGGTGATTACAGATACGCAGTATTTT,CASSMGVRVGVITDTQYF
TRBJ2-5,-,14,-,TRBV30,TGTGCCTGGAGTGGGTTGAGTCTCCAAGAGACCCAGTACTTC,CAWSGLSLQETQYF
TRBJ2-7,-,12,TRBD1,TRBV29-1,TGCAGCGTTGTCGACAGGGACTACGAGCAGTACTTC,CSVVDRDYEQYF
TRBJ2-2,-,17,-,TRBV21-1,TGTGCCAGCAGCAACCCGGGACTAGCGGGAGAGGTCGGGGAGCTGTTTTTT,CASSNPGLAGEVGELFF
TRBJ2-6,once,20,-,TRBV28,TGTGCCAGCAGTTTATCTTTGTTGGGCAGGGGCCTCCTCGGGGCCAACGTCCTGACTTTC,CASSLSLLGRGLLGANVLTF
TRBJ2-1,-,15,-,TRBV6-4,TGTGCCAGCAGTGACTGGTCTAAAGATCTCAATGAGCAGTTCTTC,CASSDWSKDLNEQFF
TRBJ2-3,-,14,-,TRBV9,TGTGCCAGCAGCACTTCCTGGAGCACAGATACGCAGTATTTT,CASSTSWSTDTQYF
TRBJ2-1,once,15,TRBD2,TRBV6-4,TGTGCCAGCAGTGACTCTGCGGGAGCCTACAATGAGCAGTTCTTC,CASSDSAGAYNEQFF
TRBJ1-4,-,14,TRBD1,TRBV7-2,TGTGCCAGCAACAGACAGGGGCCTAATGAAAAACTGTTTTTT,CASNRQGPNEKLFF
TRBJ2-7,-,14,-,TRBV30,TGTGCCTGGAGGGCAGGGTTGCCCCCCTACGAGCAGTACTTC,CAWRAGLPPYEQYF
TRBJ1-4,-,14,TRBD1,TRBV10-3,TGTGCCATCAGCGCCGGGACAGGGCGTGAAAAACTGTTTTTT,CAISAGTGREKLFF
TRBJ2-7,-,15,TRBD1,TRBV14,TGTGCCAGCAGCCAAGATCTAGGACAGGGCTACGAGCAGTACTTC,CASSQDLGQGYEQYF
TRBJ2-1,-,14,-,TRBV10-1,TGCGCCACCGTACAGGGGCTAGCGATGAATGAGCAGTTCTTC,CATVQGLAMNEQFF
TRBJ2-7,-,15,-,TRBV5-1,TGCGCCAGCAGCCGGACAGCCTCAGCCTCCTACGAGCAGTACTTC,CASSRTASASYEQYF
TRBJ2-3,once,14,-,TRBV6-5,TGTGCCAGCAGCTCTACTAGCAACCCCCGTACGCAGTATTTT,CASSSTSNPRTQYF
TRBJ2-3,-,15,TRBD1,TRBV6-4,TGTGCCAGCAGTGTCGGACAGGGAGAAACAGATACGCAGTATTTT,CASSVGQGETDTQYF
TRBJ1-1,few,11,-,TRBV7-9,TGTGCCAGCAGCACAAGCACTGAAGCTTTCTTT,CASSTSTEAFF
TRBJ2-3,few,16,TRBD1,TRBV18,TGTGCCAGCTCATCACCCGAGGGACAGGGACCAGATACGCAGTATTTT,CASSSPEGQGPDTQYF
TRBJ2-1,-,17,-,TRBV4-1,TGCGCCAGCAGCCAAGTGATCTTCCTAAACCCGGGGAATGAGCAGTTCTTC,CASSQVIFLNPGNEQFF
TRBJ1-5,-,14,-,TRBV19,TGTGCCAGTAGTTCGGGGGATAGCAATCAGCCCCAGCATTTT,CASSSGDSNQPQHF
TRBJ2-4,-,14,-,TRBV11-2,TGTGCCAGCAGCCTTCGACAGACCAAAAACATTCAGTACTTC,CASSLRQTKNIQYF
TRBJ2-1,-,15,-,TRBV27,TGTGCCAGCAGTCCGATCGTCCCGCGGGACAATGAGCAGTTCTTC,CASSPIVPRDNEQFF
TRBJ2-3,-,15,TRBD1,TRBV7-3,TGTGCCAGCAGCCCCGGGACAGGGAGCACAGATACGCAGTATTTT,CASSPGTGSTDTQYF
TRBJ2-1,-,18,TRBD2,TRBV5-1,TGCGCCAGCAGCTTTACTAGCGGGGGGGCGAGCTCCTACAATGAGCAGTTCTTC,CASSFTSGGASSYNEQFF
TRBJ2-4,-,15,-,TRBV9,TGTGCCAGCAGCGTAGCAGCGGCCATCGGGGACATTCAGTACTTC,CASSVAAAIGDIQYF
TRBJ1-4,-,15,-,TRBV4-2,TGTGCCAGCAGCCCTGCGCGGGACGGTAATGAAAAACTGTTTTTT,CASSPARDGNEKLFF
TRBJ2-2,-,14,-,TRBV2,TGTGCCAGCAGTGAATCTAGCGTGGCCGGGGAGCTGTTTTTT,CASSESSVAGELFF
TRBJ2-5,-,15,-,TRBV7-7,TGTGCCAGCAGCTTAGATGTTGGCAGGGGAGAGACCCAGTACTTC,CASSLDVGRGETQYF
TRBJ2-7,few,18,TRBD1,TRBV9,TGTGCCAGCAGCGCGAGACCGGGACAGGGGATCGGGGCCTACGAGCAGTACTTC,CASSARPGQGIGAYEQYF
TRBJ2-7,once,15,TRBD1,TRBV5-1,TGCGCCAGCAGCACCGACAGGGGGCAGGCCTACGAGCAGTACTTC,CASSTDRGQAYEQYF
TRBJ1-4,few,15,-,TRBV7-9,TGTGCCAGCAGCTTAGCGCGGGGGCAGGGTGAAAAACTGTTTTTT,CASSLARGQGEKLFF
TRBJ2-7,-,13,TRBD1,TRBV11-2,TGTGCCAGCAGCTCGAGACAGGGCTACGAGCAGTACTTC,CASSSRQGYEQYF
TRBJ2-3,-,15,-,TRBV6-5,TGTGCCAGCAGTCCGGCAGGGGGGTTCACAGATACGCAGTATTTT,CASSPAGGFTDTQYF
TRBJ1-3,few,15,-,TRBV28,TGTGCCAGCACGGCCTACACCGGGTCTAAGTTGAACATATATTTT,CASTAYTGSKLNIYF
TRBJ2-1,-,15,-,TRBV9,TGTGCCAGCAGCGTATCTGGGGGCGTCTACAATGAGCAGTTCTTC,CASSVSGGVYNEQFF
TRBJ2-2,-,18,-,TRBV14,TGTGCCAGCAGCCCCCTTCCTCGGGGACTCCTCGCCCCCGGGGAGCTGTTTTTT,CASSPLPRGLLAPGELFF
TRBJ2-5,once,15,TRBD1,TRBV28,TGTGCCAGCAGTTTAATACAGGGGATGGGGGAGACCCAGTACTTC,CASSLIQGMGETQYF
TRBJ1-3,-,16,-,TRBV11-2,TGTGCCAGCAGCTCTACCCGGCCGGAGGCTGGAAACACCATATATTTT,CASSSTRPEAGNTIYF
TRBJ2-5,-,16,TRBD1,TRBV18,TGTGCCAGCTCACCGTCGGACAGGGGAAGAGGAGAGACCCAGTACTTC,CASSPSDRGRGETQYF
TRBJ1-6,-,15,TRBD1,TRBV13,TGTGCCAGCAGCTTAACAGGGGGATCTAATTCACCCCTCCACTTT,CASSLTGGSNSPLHF
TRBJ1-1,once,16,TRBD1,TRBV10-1,TGCGCCAGCAGTGCCGCAGGGGGTCCCTGGGCCACTGAAGCTTTCTTT,CASSAAGGPWATEAFF
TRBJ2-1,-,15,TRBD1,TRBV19,TGTGCCACCTCGCCTCGACAGGGTGAGGGAAATGAGCAGTTCTTC,CATSPRQGEGNEQFF
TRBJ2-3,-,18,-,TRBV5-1,TGCGCCAGCAGCTTGGCAAAGGACAGAAGAGGTGGCACAGATACGCAGTATTTT,CASSLAKDRRGGTDTQYF
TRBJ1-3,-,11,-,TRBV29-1,TGCAGCGCCCGCGCTGGAAACACCATATATTTT,CSARAGNTIYF
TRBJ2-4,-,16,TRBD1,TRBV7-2,TGTGCCAGCAGCCTCCCGGACAGGGGGGCGGAAAACATTCAGTACTTC,CASSLPDRGAENIQYF
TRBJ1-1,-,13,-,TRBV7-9,TGTGCCAGCAGCTTTAGCGTTAACACTGAAGCTTTCTTT,CASSFSVNTEAFF
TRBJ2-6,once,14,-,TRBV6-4,TGTGCCAGCAGTGAGGGGGCCAGGGCCAACGTCCTGACTTTC,CASSEGARANVLTF